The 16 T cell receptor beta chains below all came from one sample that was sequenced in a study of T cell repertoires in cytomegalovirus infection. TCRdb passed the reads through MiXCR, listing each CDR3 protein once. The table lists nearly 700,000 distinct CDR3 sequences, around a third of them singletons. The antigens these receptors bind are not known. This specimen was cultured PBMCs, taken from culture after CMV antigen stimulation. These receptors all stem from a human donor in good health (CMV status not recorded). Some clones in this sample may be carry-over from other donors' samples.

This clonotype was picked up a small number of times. DNA for the CDR3: TGTGCCAGCAGCTTGGTGTCCGGGACAGATACGCAGTATTTT. Encoded protein: CASSLVSGTDTQYF. The chain is built from TRBV5-4 and TRBJ2-3; no firm D call. The germline gives CDR1 SGHNT, CDR2 YYREEE (reference sequence). This CDR3 contains 14 residues. Trimming shortened V by 0 bases and J by 3 bases, and 8 bases separated the two germline ends.

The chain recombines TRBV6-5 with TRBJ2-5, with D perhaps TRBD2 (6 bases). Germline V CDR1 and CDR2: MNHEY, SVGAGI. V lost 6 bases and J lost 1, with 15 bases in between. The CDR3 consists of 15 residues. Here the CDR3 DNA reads TGTGCCAGCAGCAAAGGGGCAGCGGGCCAAGAGACCCAGTACTTC. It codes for CASSKGAAGQETQYF.

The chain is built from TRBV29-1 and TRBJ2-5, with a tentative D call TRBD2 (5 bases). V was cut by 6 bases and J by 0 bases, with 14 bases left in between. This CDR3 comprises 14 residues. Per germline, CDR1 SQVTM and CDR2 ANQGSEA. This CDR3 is CSVHLGLHQETQYF. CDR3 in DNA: TGCAGCGTACACCTCGGACTTCACCAAGAGACCCAGTACTTC.

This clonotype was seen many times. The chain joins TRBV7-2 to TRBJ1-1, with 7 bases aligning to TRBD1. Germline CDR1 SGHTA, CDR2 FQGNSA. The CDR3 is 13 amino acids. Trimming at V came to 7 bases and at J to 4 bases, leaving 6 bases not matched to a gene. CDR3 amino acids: CASNINRGTEAFF. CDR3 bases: TGTGCCAGCAACATCAACAGGGGCACTGAAGCTTTCTTT.

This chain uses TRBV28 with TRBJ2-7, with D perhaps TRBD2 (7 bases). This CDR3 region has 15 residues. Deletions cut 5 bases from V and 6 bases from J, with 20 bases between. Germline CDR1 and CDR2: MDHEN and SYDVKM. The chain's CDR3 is CASSQGGGLSSEQYF. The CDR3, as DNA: TGTGCCAGCAGTCAAGGGGGGGGCCTCTCCAGCGAGCAGTACTTC.

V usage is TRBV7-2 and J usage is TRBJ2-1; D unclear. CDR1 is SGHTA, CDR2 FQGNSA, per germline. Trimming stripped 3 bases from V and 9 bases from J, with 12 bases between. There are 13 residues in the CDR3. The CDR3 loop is CASSLGPPAEQFF. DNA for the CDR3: TGTGCCAGCAGCTTGGGCCCTCCGGCTGAGCAGTTCTTC.

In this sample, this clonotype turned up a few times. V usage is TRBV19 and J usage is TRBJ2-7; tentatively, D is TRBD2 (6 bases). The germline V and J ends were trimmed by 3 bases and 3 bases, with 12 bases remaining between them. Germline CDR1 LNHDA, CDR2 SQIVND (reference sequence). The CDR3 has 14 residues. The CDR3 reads CASSIGRLDYEQYF. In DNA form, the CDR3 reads TGTGCCAGTAGTATTGGACGACTAGACTACGAGCAGTACTTC.

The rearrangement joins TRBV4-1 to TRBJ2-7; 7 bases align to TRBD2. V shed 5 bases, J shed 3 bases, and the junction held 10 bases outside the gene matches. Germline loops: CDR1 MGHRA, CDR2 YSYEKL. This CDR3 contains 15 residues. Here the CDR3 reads CASSDRLAERYEQYF. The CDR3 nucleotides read TGCGCCAGCAGCGATAGACTAGCCGAACGCTACGAGCAGTACTTC.

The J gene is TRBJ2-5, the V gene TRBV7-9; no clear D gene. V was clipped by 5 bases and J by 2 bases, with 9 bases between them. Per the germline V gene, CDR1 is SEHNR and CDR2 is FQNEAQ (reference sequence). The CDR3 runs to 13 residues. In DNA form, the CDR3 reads TGTGCCAGCAGCCCCCTCAGGCAAGAGACCCAGTACTTC. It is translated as CASSPLRQETQYF.

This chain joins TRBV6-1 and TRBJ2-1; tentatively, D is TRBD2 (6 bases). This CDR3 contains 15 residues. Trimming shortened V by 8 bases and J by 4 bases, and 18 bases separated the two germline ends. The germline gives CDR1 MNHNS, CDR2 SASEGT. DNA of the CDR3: TGTGCCAGCGGCTCCGGGACTCTGGGGTACAATGAGCAGTTCTTC. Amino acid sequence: CASGSGTLGYNEQFF.

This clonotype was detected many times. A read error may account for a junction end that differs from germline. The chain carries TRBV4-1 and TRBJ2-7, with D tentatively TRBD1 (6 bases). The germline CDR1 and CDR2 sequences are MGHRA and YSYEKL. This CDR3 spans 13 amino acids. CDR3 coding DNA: TGTGCCAGCAGCCAGGGGTCCTCCTACGAGCAGTACTTC. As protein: CASSQGSSYEQYF.

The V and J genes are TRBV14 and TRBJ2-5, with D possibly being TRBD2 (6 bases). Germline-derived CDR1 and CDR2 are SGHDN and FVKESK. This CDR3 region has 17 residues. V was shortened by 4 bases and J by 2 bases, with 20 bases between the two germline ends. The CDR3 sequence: CASSPNNPGLAQETQYF. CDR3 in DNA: TGTGCCAGCAGCCCTAATAACCCGGGACTCGCACAAGAGACCCAGTACTTC.

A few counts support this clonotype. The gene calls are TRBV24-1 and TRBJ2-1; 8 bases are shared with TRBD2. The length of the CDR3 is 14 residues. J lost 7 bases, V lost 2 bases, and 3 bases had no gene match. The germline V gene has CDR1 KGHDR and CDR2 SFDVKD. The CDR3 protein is CATSDYGLANEQFF. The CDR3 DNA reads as TGTGCCACCAGTGATTATGGACTAGCTAATGAGCAGTTCTTC.

The CDR3 sequence is CASSFATGYSNQPQHF. Written as DNA, the CDR3 is TGTGCCAGCAGTTTCGCGACGGGATATAGCAATCAGCCCCAGCATTTT. The chain couples TRBV12-3 or TRBV12-4 to TRBJ1-5; no clear D gene. The CDR3 runs to 16 residues. The V end was cut by 3 bases, the J end by 0 bases, with 12 bases between.

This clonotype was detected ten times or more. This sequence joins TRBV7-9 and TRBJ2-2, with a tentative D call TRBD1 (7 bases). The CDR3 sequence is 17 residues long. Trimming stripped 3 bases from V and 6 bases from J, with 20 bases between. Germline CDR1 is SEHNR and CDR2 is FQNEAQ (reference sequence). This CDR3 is CASSFPPGGGTPGELFF. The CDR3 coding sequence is TGTGCCAGCAGCTTCCCTCCAGGGGGAGGAACACCCGGGGAGCTGTTTTTT.

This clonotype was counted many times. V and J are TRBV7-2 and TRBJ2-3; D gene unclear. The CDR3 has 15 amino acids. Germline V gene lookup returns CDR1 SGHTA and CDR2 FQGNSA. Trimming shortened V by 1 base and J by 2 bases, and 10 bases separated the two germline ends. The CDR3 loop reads CASSLEPPNTDTQYF. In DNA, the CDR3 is TGTGCCAGCAGCTTAGAACCTCCTAACACAGATACGCAGTATTTT.